Below are 18 T cell receptor beta chains sequenced from a single sample in a study of CD8+ T cells in alopecia areata. The authors sorted pooled cutaneous lymph node cells using CD4, CD8alpha, NKG2D, NKG2ACE and other markers. Extracted RNA was reverse transcribed into cDNA, the sequencing template. Measured with immunoSEQ multiplex PCR; TCRdb has only the in-frame clones, and not every one. The sample is made up of almost 9,000 clones, none counted only once. The sequenced sample consisted of CD8+ T cells sorted from a lymph node. All receptors derive from a C3H/HeJ mouse with alopecia areata. As its MHC haplotype, the strain has H2-k.

By sample share, this clone is medium-sized. Gene names are mouse gene names. The read terminates 4 residues before the CDR3 end, so the remaining end is supplied by the germline J gene. The chain links TRBV14 to TRBJ2-7; a weak D match, TRBD1 (6 bases). The CDR3 is made up of 12 amino acids. The germline gives CDR1 SGHDT, CDR2 FRDEAV. Incomplete CDR3 DNA: TGTGCCAGCAGCCCTACAGGGTAT. It encodes CASSPTGY. The entire CDR3 protein is CASSPTGYEQYF.

In this sample, this clone turned up many times. The gene symbols are mouse symbols. Read sequence stops 4 residues before the CDR3 end, and the germline J gene provides the missing end. The V gene is TRBV14, the J gene TRBJ2-1; the match to TRBD2 covers 9 bases. This CDR3 comprises 17 residues. CDR1 is SGHDT, CDR2 FRDEAV, per germline. V lost 0 bases, J lost 0 bases, and 4 bases stayed unmatched. CDR3 in amino acids: CASSFSGGGYNYAEQFF. The part of the CDR3 DNA that was read is TGTGCCAGCAGTTTCTCTGGGGGGGGTTATAACTATGCT.

In its sample, this clone was seen many times. These gene names are mouse names. With the read ending 4 residues before the CDR3 end, the germline J gene is used to fill in that end. The V gene is TRBV13-2, the J gene TRBJ2-2, with TRBD1 matching over 11 bases. The J segment lost 6 bases and the V segment lost 2 bases, leaving 0 bases of the junction unmatched. The CDR3 covers 14 residues. The V gene's germline CDR1 is NNHNN and CDR2 SYGAGS (reference sequence). The CDR3 DNA, read in part, is TGTGCCAGCGGTGAGGGACAGGGGGCCGGG. Its translation: CASGEGQGAG. The entire CDR3 reads CASGEGQGAGQLYF.

This clone was seen a few times. Gene names and germline match the mouse. The DNA ends 4 residues before the CDR3 does, and the rest of the CDR3 is filled in from the germline J gene. This chain joins TRBV31 and TRBJ2-1; 8 bases agree with TRBD2. With V trimmed by 0 bases and J by 2 bases, 3 bases remained unmatched. The CDR3 has 15 residues. CDR1 and CDR2 from the germline V gene are GKSSPN and SITVG. CDR3 region: CAWSLKLGDYAEQFF. The covered CDR3 bases are TGTGCCTGGAGTCTAAAACTGGGGGACTATGCT.

This clone rates as medium-sized. The listed genes are named as in mouse. Coverage ceases 4 residues before the CDR3 finishes, and the germline J gene fills in the end. The rearrangement uses TRBV13-3 and TRBJ2-7, with 10 positions matching TRBD2. The CDR3 sequence is 14 residues long. The junction had 2 bases not matched to a gene; V was cut back by 5 bases and J by 0 bases. Germline CDR1 NNHDY, CDR2 SYVADS. The CDR3 bases that were read are TGTGCCAGCAGAGACTGGGGGGCCTCCTAT. Protein product: CASRDWGASY. The full CDR3 sequence reads CASRDWGASYEQYF.

In its sample, this clone was seen many times. The gene names given are mouse names. The read gets to within 4 residues of the CDR3 end, and the germline J gene fills in the rest. Other DNA sequences in this specimen translate into the identical CDR3. The chain carries TRBV13-3 and TRBJ2-3, with D possibly being TRBD2 (6 bases). Trimming pared 1 base from V and 0 bases from J, leaving 6 bases between. The CDR3 spans 14 residues. The germline CDR1 and CDR2 sequences are NNHDY and SYVADS. The CDR3 sequence: CASSDLGSAETLYF. Incomplete CDR3 DNA: TGTGCCAGCAGTGATCTGGGGAGTGCAGAA.

This clone was counted ten times or more. Gene labels here are mouse ones. The read ends 4 residues shy of where the CDR3 ends; the end is completed using the germline J gene. This rearrangement joins TRBV14 to TRBJ2-2; 11 nucleotides match TRBD1. Looked up from germline, CDR1 is SGHDT and CDR2 is FRDEAV. CDR3 length: 15 amino acids. J gave up 5 bases and V 4 bases, and 4 bases lay outside the gene matches. The sequenced part of the CDR3 DNA is TGTGCCAGCAGTCCGGACAGGGGGCCTACCGGG. Translated, it gives CASSPDRGPTG. The entire CDR3 protein is CASSPDRGPTGQLYF.

This clone rates as medium-sized (0.01 to 0.1%). The gene names given are mouse names. The sequenced fragment ends 4 residues before the CDR3 boundary, so the rest is inferred from the germline J gene. The chain employs TRBV14 and TRBJ2-7; 9 bases agree with TRBD2. The CDR3 contains 15 residues. Germline V CDR1 and CDR2: SGHDT, FRDEAV. V trimming: 5 bases; J trimming: 1 base; junction bases outside the gene matches: 7. CDR3 sequence: CASSLDWGRSYEQYF. The CDR3 DNA, read in part, is TGTGCCAGCAGCCTCGACTGGGGGAGGTCCTAT.

This clone was counted at least ten times. The gene symbols are mouse symbols. Read data end 4 residues before the CDR3 end; the end is taken from the germline J gene. V usage is TRBV19 and J usage is TRBJ2-4, with 12 bases that match TRBD2. Germline-derived CDR1 and CDR2 are FNHDT and SITEND (reference sequence). V dropped 2 bases and J dropped 0; count of bases not matched to a gene: 1. This CDR3 contains 16 residues. CDR3 residues: CASSIDWGGSQNTLYF. CDR3 DNA, as far as it was read: TGTGCCAGCAGTATTGACTGGGGGGGCAGTCAAAAC.

This clone was seen at least ten times. Mouse gene names apply. The CDR3 goes on 4 residues after the read ends, and that part is filled in from the germline J gene. V usage is TRBV29 and J usage is TRBJ2-5; 10 positions match TRBD1. The CDR3 is made up of 14 amino acids. Germline CDR1 and CDR2: MSHET and SYDVDS. CDR3 loop: CASSLRDRGDTQYF. The DNA read from the CDR3 is TGTGCTAGCAGTTTAAGGGACAGGGGAGAC.

At least ten counts were recorded for this clone. Gene names and germline match the mouse. The CDR3 is cut off 4 residues early in the read; its end comes from the germline J gene. J is TRBJ2-1 and V is TRBV31, with a tentative D call TRBD2 (7 bases). Per germline, CDR1 GKSSPN and CDR2 SITVG. V shed 0 bases and J shed 0 bases, with 9 bases lying between them. The CDR3 covers 15 residues. Partial CDR3 DNA: TGTGCCTGGAGTCTGGGGGGCGATAACTATGCT. Translation gives CAWSLGGDNYA. The whole CDR3 protein is CAWSLGGDNYAEQFF.

This clone has at least ten counts. Genes and germline come from the mouse. The sequenced fragment ends 4 residues before the CDR3 boundary, so the rest is inferred from the germline J gene. The chain combines TRBV5 with TRBJ2-4, with TRBD2 matching 11 bases. The V segment lost 4 bases and the J segment 0 bases; nucleotides outside the gene matches: 3. Germline V gives CDR1 LGHNA, CDR2 YNLKQL (reference sequence). This CDR3 region has 16 residues. The sequenced part of the CDR3 DNA is TGTGCCAGCAGCCTCGGGACTGGGGGTAGTCAAAAC. This codes for CASSLGTGGSQN. The full CDR3 sequence reads CASSLGTGGSQNTLYF.

The table lists this clone with a few counts. The gene symbols are mouse symbols. The read gets to within 4 residues of the CDR3 end, and the germline J gene fills in the rest. The chain combines TRBV4 with TRBJ2-7, with 9 bases matching TRBD1. CDR3 size: 14 residues. The trim removed 5 bases at V and 3 bases at J, leaving 5 bases unmatched. Germline V gene sequence: CDR1 LGHDT, CDR2 YNNKQL (reference sequence). This CDR3 reads CASSPGTGFYEQYF. CDR3 bases read: TGTGCCAGCAGCCCCGGGACAGGGTTCTAT.

As regards this clone: The gene symbols are mouse symbols. The CDR3 end lies 4 residues beyond the end of the read and is filled in from the germline J gene. The chain has TRBV13-2 and TRBJ2-4; 9 bases fit TRBD2. This CDR3 comprises 15 residues. Germline V gives CDR1 NNHNN, CDR2 SYGAGS (reference sequence). V trimming: 0 bases; J trimming: 1 base; junction bases outside the gene matches: 0. Incomplete CDR3 DNA: TGTGCCAGCGGTGATGGGGACTGGGGTCAAAAC. It yields the protein CASGDGDWGQN. The complete CDR3 protein is CASGDGDWGQNTLYF.

Ten or more counts support this clone. Any gene name here is a mouse gene name. Read coverage stops 4 residues before the CDR3 terminus; the germline J gene supplies the remainder. V and J are TRBV19 and TRBJ2-3, with no clear D. V was cut by 2 bases and J by 0 bases, with 10 bases left in between. The V gene's germline CDR1 is FNHDT and CDR2 SITEND (reference sequence). This CDR3 contains 15 residues. CDR3 loop: CASSMYKPSAETLYF. CDR3 DNA, as far as it was read: TGTGCCAGCAGTATGTACAAACCTAGTGCAGAA.

The sample holds many counts of this clone. Gene names refer to mouse genes. Coverage ceases 4 residues before the CDR3 finishes, and the germline J gene fills in the end. The same CDR3 arises from other DNA sequences in this sample as well. The chain links TRBV5 to TRBJ2-7, with D unclear. The germline gives CDR1 LGHNA, CDR2 YNLKQL (reference sequence). CDR3 size: 12 residues. V lost 1 base and J 0 bases, leaving 1 base between the germline ends. This CDR3 reads CASSQVSYEQYF. Partial CDR3 DNA: TGTGCCAGCAGCCAAGTCTCCTAT.

This clone was observed many times. All gene names here are mouse names. The CDR3 reads CASSFHSNTGQLYF. The CDR3 bases that were read are TGTGCTAGCAGTTTCCATTCAAACACCGGG. The chain combines TRBV29 with TRBJ2-2; D is unclear. The read finishes 4 residues shy of the CDR3 end, and the germline J gene is used to complete it. CDR1 and CDR2 from the germline V gene are MSHET and SYDVDS. The CDR3 covers 14 residues. Trimming removed 3 bases from V and 0 bases from J, with 5 bases in between.

This clone counts as medium-sized. Here the gene names and germline are mouse. The CDR3 extends 4 residues past the end of the read, so its final part is completed from the germline J gene. This chain links TRBV14 with TRBJ2-3; 7 nucleotides align to TRBD2. V gave up 0 bases and J gave up 0 bases; unmatched junction bases: 7. The CDR3 loop spans 17 amino acids. Germline values: CDR1 SGHDT, CDR2 FRDEAV. CDR3 DNA, as far as it was read: TGTGCCAGCAGTTTCTCGGCTGGGGGTTCTAGTGCAGAA. Its translation is CASSFSAGGSSAE. The full CDR3 protein is CASSFSAGGSSAETLYF.